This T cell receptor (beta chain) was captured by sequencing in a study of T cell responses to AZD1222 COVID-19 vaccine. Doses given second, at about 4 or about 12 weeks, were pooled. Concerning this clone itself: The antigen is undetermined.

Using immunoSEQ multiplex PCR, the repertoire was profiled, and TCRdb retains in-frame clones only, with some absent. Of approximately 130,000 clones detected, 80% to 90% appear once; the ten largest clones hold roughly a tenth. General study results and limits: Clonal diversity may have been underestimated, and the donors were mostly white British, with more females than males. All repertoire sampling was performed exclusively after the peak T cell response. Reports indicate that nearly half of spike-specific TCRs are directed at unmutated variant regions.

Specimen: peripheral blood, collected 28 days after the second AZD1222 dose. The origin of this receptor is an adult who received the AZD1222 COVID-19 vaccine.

CDR3 sequence (DNA): TGCAGCGTTGGGGTAGAAAACACCATATATTTT. The encoded protein is CSVGVENTIYF. The rearrangement uses TRBV29-1 and TRBJ1-3, with D unresolved. The germline V gene encodes CDR1 SQVTM and CDR2 ANQGSEA. The CDR3 totals 11 residues. V lost 4 bases to trimming and J lost 6 bases, with 7 bases between them.